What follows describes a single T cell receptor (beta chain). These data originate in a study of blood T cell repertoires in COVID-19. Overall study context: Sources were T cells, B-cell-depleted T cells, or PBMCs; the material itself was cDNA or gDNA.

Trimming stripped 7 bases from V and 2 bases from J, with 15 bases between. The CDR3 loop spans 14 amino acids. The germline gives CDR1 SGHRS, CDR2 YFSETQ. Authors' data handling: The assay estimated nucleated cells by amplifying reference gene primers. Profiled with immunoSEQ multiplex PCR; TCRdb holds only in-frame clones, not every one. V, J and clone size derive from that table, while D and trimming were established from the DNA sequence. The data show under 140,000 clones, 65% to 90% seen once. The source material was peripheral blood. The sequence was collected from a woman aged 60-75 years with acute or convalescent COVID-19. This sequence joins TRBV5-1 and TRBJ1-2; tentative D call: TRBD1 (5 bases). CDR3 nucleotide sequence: TGCGCCAGCGTCTGGGGCCCAGGGAACTATGGCTACACCTTC. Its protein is CASVWGPGNYGYTF.